This is a list of T cell receptor beta chains from one sample in a study of persistence of HIV-infected CD4 T cells. Assay: immunoSEQ multiplex PCR; the TCRdb copy retains only in-frame clones and omits some. Among 40,000 to 55,000 clones, 80% to 90% were seen once, and the ten largest hold 3% to 3.5%. These receptors have no identified antigens. Sequenced here: CD4+ T cells sorted from PBMCs after approximately 19-hour stimulation, sampled from a patient who received antiretroviral therapy. These TCRs come from an adult woman with HIV who was CMV-seropositive. CDR3s include the opening cysteine and the closing phenylalanine or tryptophan. The order of the fields is D gene, J gene, clone size, V gene, CDR3 protein, CDR3 DNA. A D gene is named only where the DNA matches it firmly. Rows give clone size only sometimes, using once, few, many, or a class for an expanded clone.

>TRBD1|TRBJ1-2|-|TRBV29-1
CSVTGGYGYTF
TGCAGCGTGACAGGGGGCTATGGCTACACCTTC
>-|TRBJ2-5|-|TRBV5-5
CASSLGSGAQETQYF
TGTGCCAGCAGCTTGGGGTCAGGGGCTCAAGAGACCCAGTACTTC
>-|TRBJ1-2|-|TRBV29-1
CSASPLGPNGYTF
TGCAGCGCCTCCCCCTTGGGGCCAAATGGCTACACCTTC
>-|TRBJ1-2|-|TRBV3-1/TRBV3-2
CASSQEQRAGYTF
TGTGCCAGCAGCCAAGAGCAGCGGGCTGGCTACACCTTC
>TRBD1|TRBJ1-2|-|TRBV6-4
CASTPEQGSYGYTF
TGTGCCAGCACCCCCGAACAGGGGTCCTATGGCTACACCTTC
>TRBD1|TRBJ2-1|-|TRBV19
CASRNTNRGWDNEQFF
TGTGCCAGTCGAAATACGAACAGGGGTTGGGACAATGAGCAGTTCTTC
>-|TRBJ1-1|-|TRBV6-6
CASRGRRTDGTEAFF
TGTGCCAGCAGAGGGCGACGGACCGACGGCACTGAAGCTTTCTTT
>-|TRBJ1-3|-|TRBV5-4
CASSLGTVVSGNTIYF
TGTGCCAGCAGCTTGGGCACAGTCGTCTCTGGAAACACCATATATTTT
>TRBD1|TRBJ2-1|-|TRBV5-1
CASSMGQGGPLNEQFF
TGCGCCAGCAGCATGGGACAGGGGGGGCCCTTGAATGAGCAGTTCTTC
>TRBD1|TRBJ2-2|-|TRBV4-1
CASSPILVTDRSNTGELFF
TGCGCCAGCAGCCCAATCCTGGTTACGGACAGGTCAAACACCGGGGAGCTGTTTTTT
>-|TRBJ1-3|-|TRBV19
CASSAMKSSGNTIYF
TGTGCCAGTAGCGCAATGAAGAGCTCTGGAAACACCATATATTTT
>-|TRBJ2-2|once|TRBV11-1
CASTRRSGTGELFF
TGTGCCAGCACCCGTCGTTCGGGCACCGGGGAGCTGTTTTTT
>-|TRBJ1-2|once|TRBV6-6
CASSSVPSYGYTF
TGTGCCAGCAGTTCGGTTCCCTCCTATGGCTACACCTTC
>-|TRBJ2-7|-|TRBV9
CASSPRQGGSYEQYF
TGTGCCAGCAGCCCGCGCCAAGGGGGCTCCTACGAGCAGTACTTC
>-|TRBJ2-5|-|TRBV6-5
CASSPGIGETQYF
TGTGCCAGCAGTCCAGGGATCGGGGAGACCCAGTACTTC
>-|TRBJ2-7|-|TRBV5-6
CASSSPDSYEQYF
TGTGCCAGCAGCTCCCCGGACTCCTACGAGCAGTACTTC
>TRBD1|TRBJ1-4|-|TRBV4-2
CASSSQTGGLREKLFF
TGTGCCAGCAGCTCACAGACAGGGGGGTTGCGTGAAAAACTGTTTTTT
>-|TRBJ2-1|-|TRBV6-5
CASSYPPLREQFF
TGTGCCAGCAGTTACCCCCCGCTACGTGAGCAGTTCTTC
>-|TRBJ1-3|-|TRBV12-5
CASGLEGRRGTIYF
TGTGCTAGTGGTTTGGAAGGCCGTCGGGGCACCATATATTTT
>-|TRBJ2-5|-|TRBV29-1
CSLQDGQETQYF
TGCAGCCTTCAGGACGGACAAGAGACCCAGTACTTC
>-|TRBJ2-3|-|TRBV2
CASSGTDRNTQYF
TGTGCCAGCAGTGGGACAGACAGAAATACGCAGTATTTT
>-|TRBJ1-5|-|TRBV6-1
CASSELRQPQHF
TGTGCCAGCAGTGAATTGCGCCAGCCCCAGCATTTT
>-|TRBJ2-7|once|TRBV21-1
CASSPLTTGDGSEQYF
TGTGCCAGCAGCCCTCTGACGACAGGGGACGGGAGCGAGCAGTACTTC
>TRBD1|TRBJ1-4|-|TRBV12-5
CASGRDRAKLTATNEKLFF
TGTGCTAGTGGCAGAGACAGGGCGAAACTAACAGCAACTAATGAAAAACTGTTTTTT
>-|TRBJ2-3|-|TRBV6-2/TRBV6-3
CASSRRRVRSTDTQYF
TGTGCCAGCAGCCGAAGACGCGTGAGAAGCACAGATACGCAGTATTTT
>-|TRBJ2-3|-|TRBV11-3
CASSTDPDTQYF
TGTGCCAGCAGTACAGATCCAGATACGCAGTATTTT
>-|TRBJ1-1|-|TRBV7-2
CASSLGGMNTEAFF
TGTGCCAGCAGCTTAGGGGGCATGAACACTGAAGCTTTCTTT
>TRBD1|TRBJ1-3|-|TRBV7-9
CASSKGDRLGGNTIYF
TGTGCCAGCAGCAAGGGGGACAGGCTTGGTGGAAACACCATATATTTT
>-|TRBJ2-7|-|TRBV12-3/TRBV12-4
CASSPSVGREQYF
TGTGCCAGCAGTCCGTCCGTCGGAAGGGAGCAGTACTTC
>TRBD1|TRBJ2-2|once|TRBV27
CASSSPGQGPTGELFF
TGTGCCAGCAGTTCTCCGGGACAGGGTCCCACCGGGGAGCTGTTTTTT
>-|TRBJ1-1|few|TRBV18
CASSRPLNTEAFF
TGTGCCAGCTCTCGGCCCCTGAACACTGAAGCTTTCTTT
>-|TRBJ1-6|-|TRBV9
CASSVGGADYNSPLHF
TGTGCCAGCAGCGTGGGGGGGGCTGACTATAATTCACCCCTCCACTTT
>-|TRBJ1-1|-|TRBV28
CASRSHLGMNTEAFF
TGTGCCAGCAGATCCCACCTTGGTATGAACACTGAAGCTTTCTTT
>TRBD1|TRBJ1-5|-|TRBV15
CATSRPTSKTGPALGRQPQHF
TGTGCCACCAGCAGACCAACTTCTAAGACAGGGCCAGCGTTGGGACGTCAGCCCCAGCATTTT
>TRBD1|TRBJ2-2|-|TRBV5-1
CASSEGQLQELFF
TGCGCCAGCAGCGAGGGACAGCTGCAGGAGCTGTTTTTT
>TRBD1|TRBJ2-7|-|TRBV15
CATSRERDRIYEQYF
TGTGCCACCAGCAGAGAGAGGGACAGAATCTACGAGCAGTACTTC
>TRBD1|TRBJ1-2|once|TRBV2
CASRETGVGYTF
TGTGCCAGCAGGGAGACAGGGGTTGGCTACACCTTC